A selection of T cell receptor beta chains follows, all from one sample in a study of blood T cell repertoires in COVID-19. Clones were read by immunoSEQ multiplex PCR, and TCRdb kept only the in-frame ones, dropping some. The profile shows some 270,000 clones, around nine tenths of them singletons. Sample: peripheral blood. The receptor source for this set is a man aged 25-45 years with acute or convalescent COVID-19. Each CDR3 is given without its conserved first and last residue. Each record gives: V gene, J gene, CDR3 protein.

>TRBV4-1|TRBJ2-7
ASRHPGQGSGEQY
>TRBV19|TRBJ1-1
ASSNRDRTEAF
>TRBV29-1|TRBJ2-7
SVVGDTSYEQY
>TRBV5-1|TRBJ2-7
ASAPQGSSYEQY
>TRBV5-1|TRBJ2-2
ASSLGRQDTGELF
>TRBV30|TRBJ2-2
AVGGGRTGELF
>TRBV6-1|TRBJ1-1
ASSEFRGEGTEAF
>TRBV3-1/TRBV3-2|TRBJ1-4
ASSQPGLATNEKLF
>TRBV6-5|TRBJ1-3
ASSPQQGNTIY
>TRBV15|TRBJ2-6
ATSREDRAGANVLT
>TRBV19|TRBJ1-4
ASSMGEKLF
>TRBV4-2|TRBJ1-2
ASSRPRQGNYGYT
>TRBV7-3|TRBJ1-1
ASSPGQGNTEAF
>TRBV5-1|TRBJ2-7
ASRLWGPNYEQY
>TRBV5-4|TRBJ1-1
ASSRPTGRTEAF
>TRBV11-2|TRBJ1-1
ASSYLMNTEAF
>TRBV5-1|TRBJ1-2
ASIPLPTGNYGYT
>TRBV9|TRBJ1-2
ASSVAAEGGYT
>TRBV5-5|TRBJ1-2
ASSLAHGGYT
>TRBV10-3|TRBJ1-6
AIGVDRAGSPLH
>TRBV14|TRBJ1-4
ASSPARGDEKLF
>TRBV7-3|TRBJ1-1
ASSSSGGTGEAF